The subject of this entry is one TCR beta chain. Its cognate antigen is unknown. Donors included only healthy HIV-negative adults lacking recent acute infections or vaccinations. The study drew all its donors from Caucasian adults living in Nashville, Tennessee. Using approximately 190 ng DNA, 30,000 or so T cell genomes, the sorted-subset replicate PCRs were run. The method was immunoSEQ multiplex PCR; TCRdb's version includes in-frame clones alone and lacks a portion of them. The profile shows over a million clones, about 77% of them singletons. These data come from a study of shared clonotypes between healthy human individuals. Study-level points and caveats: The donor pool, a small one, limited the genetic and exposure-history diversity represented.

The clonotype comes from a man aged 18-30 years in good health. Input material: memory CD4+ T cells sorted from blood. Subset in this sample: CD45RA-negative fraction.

The CDR3 here is CASRPGQNTEAFF. In DNA form, the CDR3 reads TGCGCCAGCCGTCCTGGACAGAACACTGAAGCTTTCTTT. The chain combines TRBV4-1 with TRBJ1-1, with D perhaps matching TRBD1 (5 bases). This CDR3 has 13 amino acids. The V gene lost 8 bases and the J gene lost 1 base, with 11 bases spanning the gap. Germline V gene lookup returns CDR1 MGHRA and CDR2 YSYEKL.